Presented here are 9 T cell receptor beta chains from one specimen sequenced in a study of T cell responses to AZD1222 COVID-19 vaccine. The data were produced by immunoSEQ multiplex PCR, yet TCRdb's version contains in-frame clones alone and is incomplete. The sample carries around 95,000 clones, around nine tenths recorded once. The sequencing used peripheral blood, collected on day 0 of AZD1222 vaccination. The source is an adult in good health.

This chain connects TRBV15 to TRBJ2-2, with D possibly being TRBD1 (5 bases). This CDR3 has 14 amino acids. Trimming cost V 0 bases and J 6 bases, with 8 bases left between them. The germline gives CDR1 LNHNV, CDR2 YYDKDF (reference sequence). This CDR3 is CATSRDRVAGELFF. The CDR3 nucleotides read TGTGCCACCAGCAGAGACAGGGTGGCCGGGGAGCTGTTTTTT.

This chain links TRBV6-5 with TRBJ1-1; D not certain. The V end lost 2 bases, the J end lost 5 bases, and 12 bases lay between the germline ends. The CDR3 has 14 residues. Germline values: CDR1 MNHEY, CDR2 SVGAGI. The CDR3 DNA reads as TGTGCCAGCAGTTACCAATCGGTAGTTACTGAAGCTTTCTTT. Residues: CASSYQSVVTEAFF.

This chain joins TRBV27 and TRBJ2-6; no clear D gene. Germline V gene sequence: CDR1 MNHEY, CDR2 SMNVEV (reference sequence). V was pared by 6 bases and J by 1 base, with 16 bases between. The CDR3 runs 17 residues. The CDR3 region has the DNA TGTGCCAGCAGCTATCACGGACGGCAGTCTGGGGCCAACGTCCTGACTTTC. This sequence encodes CASSYHGRQSGANVLTF.

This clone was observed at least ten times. CDR3 amino acids: CASSYEGDRGVFF. Here the CDR3 DNA reads TGTGCCAGCAGTTACGAGGGTGACAGGGGAGTTTTCTTT. The V gene is TRBV6-2 or TRBV6-3, the J gene TRBJ1-1; 8 nucleotides align to TRBD1. V lost 2 bases to trimming and J lost 13 bases; unmatched junction nucleotides: 9. Germline CDR1 MNHEY, CDR2 SVGEGT. The CDR3 is 13 residues long.

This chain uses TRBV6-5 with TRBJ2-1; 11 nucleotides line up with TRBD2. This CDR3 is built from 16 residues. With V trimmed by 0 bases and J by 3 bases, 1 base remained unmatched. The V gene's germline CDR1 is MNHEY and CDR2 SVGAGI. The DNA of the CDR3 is TGTGCCAGCAGTTACTCGGGGACTAGCGGCTACAATGAGCAGTTCTTC. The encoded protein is CASSYSGTSGYNEQFF.

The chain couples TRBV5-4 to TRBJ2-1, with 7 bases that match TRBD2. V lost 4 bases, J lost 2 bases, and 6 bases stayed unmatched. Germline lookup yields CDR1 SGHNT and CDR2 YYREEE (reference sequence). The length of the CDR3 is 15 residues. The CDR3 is CASSPPGGTYNEQFF. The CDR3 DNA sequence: TGTGCCAGCAGCCCCCCCGGGGGGACCTACAATGAGCAGTTCTTC.

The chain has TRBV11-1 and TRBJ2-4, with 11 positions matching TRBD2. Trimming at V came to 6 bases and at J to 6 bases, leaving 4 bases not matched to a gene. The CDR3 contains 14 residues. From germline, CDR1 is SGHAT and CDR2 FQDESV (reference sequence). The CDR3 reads CASSLAGGANIQYF. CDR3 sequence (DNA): TGTGCCAGCAGTCTAGCGGGGGGCGCAAACATTCAGTACTTC.

The CDR3 here is CASSLEPGYSYGYTF. CDR3 nucleotide sequence: TGCGCCAGCAGCTTGGAGCCGGGATATAGCTATGGCTACACCTTC. The rearrangement links TRBV5-1 to TRBJ1-2; unclear D gene. The V end was cut by 0 bases, the J end by 4 bases, with 13 bases between. Germline V gene sequence: CDR1 SGHRS, CDR2 YFSETQ. The CDR3 is made up of 15 amino acids.

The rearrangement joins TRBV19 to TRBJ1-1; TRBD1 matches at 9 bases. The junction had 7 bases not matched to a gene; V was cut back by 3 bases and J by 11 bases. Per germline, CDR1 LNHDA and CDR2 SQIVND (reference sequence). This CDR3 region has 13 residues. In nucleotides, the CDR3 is TGTGCCAGTAGTATTGGGACAGGGATAGCCGCTTTCTTT. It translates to CASSIGTGIAAFF. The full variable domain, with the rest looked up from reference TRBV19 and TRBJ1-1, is DGGITQSPKYLFRKEGQNVTLSCEQNLNHDAMYWYRQDPGQGLRLIYYSQIVNDFQKGDIAEGYSVSREKKESFPLTVTSAQKNPTAFYLCASSIGTGIAAFFGQGTRLTVV.